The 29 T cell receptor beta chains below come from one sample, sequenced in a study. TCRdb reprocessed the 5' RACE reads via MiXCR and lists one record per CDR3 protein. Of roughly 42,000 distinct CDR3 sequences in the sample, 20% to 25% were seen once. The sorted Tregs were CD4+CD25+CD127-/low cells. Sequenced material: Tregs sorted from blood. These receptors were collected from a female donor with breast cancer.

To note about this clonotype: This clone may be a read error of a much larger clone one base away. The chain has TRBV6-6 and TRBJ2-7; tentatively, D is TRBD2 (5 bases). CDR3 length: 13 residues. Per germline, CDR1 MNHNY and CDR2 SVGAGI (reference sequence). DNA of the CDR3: TGTGTCAGCAGACGAGGGTCCCTCTACGAGCAGTACTTC. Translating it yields CVSRRGSLYEQYF.

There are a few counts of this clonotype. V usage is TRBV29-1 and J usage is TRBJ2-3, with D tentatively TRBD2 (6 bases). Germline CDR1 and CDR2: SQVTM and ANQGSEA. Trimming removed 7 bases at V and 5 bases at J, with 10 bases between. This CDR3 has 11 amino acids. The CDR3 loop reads CSDRGGDTQYF. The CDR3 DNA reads TGCAGCGACCGGGGAGGAGATACGCAGTATTTT.

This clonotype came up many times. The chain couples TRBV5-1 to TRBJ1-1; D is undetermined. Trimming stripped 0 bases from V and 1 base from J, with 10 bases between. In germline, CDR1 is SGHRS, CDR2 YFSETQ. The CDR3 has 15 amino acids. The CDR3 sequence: CASSLVGRSNTEAFF. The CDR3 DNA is TGCGCCAGCAGCTTGGTTGGCAGATCGAACACTGAAGCTTTCTTT.

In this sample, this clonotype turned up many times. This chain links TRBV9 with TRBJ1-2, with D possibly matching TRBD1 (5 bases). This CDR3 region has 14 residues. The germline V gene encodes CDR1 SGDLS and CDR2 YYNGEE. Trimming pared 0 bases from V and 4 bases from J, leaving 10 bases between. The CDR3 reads CASSVDGTSYGYTF. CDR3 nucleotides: TGTGCCAGCAGCGTAGACGGGACCAGCTATGGCTACACCTTC.

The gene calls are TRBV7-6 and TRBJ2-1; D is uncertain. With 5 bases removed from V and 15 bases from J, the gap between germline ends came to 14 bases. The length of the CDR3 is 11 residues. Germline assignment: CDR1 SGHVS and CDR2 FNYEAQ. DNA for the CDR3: TGTGCCAGCAGCAGAGGTCATGGGCCGTTCTTC. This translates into CASSRGHGPFF. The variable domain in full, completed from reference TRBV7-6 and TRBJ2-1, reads GAGVSQSPRYKVTKRGQDVALRCDPISGHVSLYWYRQALGQGPEFLTYFNYEAQQDKSGLPNDRFSAERPEGSISTLTIQRTEQRDSAMYRCASSRGHGPFFGPGTRLTVL.

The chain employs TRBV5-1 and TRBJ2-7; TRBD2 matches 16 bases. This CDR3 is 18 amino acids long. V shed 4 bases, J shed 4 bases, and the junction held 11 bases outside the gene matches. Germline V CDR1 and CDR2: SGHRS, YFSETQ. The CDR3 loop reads CASSPGLAGGCLRYEQYF. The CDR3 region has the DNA TGCGCCAGCAGCCCGGGACTAGCGGGAGGGTGTTTACGATACGAGCAGTACTTC.

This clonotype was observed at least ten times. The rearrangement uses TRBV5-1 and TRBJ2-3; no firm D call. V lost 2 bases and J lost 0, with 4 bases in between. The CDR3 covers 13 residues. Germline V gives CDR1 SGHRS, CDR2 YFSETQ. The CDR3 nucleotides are TGCGCCAGCAGCTTCGGCAGCACAGATACGCAGTATTTT. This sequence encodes CASSFGSTDTQYF.

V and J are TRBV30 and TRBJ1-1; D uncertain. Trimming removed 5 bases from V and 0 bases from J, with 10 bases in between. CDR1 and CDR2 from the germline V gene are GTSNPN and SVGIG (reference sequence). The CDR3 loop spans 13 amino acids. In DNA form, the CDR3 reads TGTGCCTGGGCAGCACAGCTGAACACTGAAGCTTTCTTT. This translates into CAWAAQLNTEAFF.

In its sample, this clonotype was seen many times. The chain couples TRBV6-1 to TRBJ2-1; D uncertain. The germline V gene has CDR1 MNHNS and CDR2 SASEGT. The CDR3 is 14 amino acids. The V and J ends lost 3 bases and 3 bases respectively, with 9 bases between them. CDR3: CASSDRGSYNEQFF. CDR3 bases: TGTGCCAGCAGTGACCGTGGTAGCTACAATGAGCAGTTCTTC.

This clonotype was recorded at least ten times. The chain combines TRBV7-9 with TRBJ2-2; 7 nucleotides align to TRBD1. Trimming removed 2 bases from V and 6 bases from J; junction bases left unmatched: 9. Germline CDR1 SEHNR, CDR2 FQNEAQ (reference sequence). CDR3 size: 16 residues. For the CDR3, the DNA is TGTGCCAGCAGCTTACCAGGGGGTGTATGGCCCGGGGAGCTGTTTTTT. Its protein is CASSLPGGVWPGELFF.

The CDR3 reads CAISETSGVVTKNIQYF. CDR3 coding DNA: TGTGCCATCAGTGAGACTAGCGGGGTGGTAACCAAAAACATTCAGTACTTC. The J gene is TRBJ2-4, the V gene TRBV10-3; TRBD2 agrees at 10 bases. Per the germline V gene, CDR1 is ENHRY and CDR2 is SYGVKD. With 2 bases clipped from V and 2 bases from J, the junction kept 6 bases outside the gene matches. This CDR3 is 17 amino acids long.

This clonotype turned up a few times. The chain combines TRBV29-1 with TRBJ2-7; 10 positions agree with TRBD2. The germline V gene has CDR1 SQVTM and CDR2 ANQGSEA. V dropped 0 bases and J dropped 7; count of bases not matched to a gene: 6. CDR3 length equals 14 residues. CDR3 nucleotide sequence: TGCAGCGTTGAAGATCTAGCGGGAGAGGGGGAGCAGTACTTC. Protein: CSVEDLAGEGEQYF.

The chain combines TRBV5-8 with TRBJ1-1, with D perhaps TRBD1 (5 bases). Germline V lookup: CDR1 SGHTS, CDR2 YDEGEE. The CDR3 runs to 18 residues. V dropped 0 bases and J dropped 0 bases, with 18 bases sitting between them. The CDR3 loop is CASSLVRYGAGMNTEAFF. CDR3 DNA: TGTGCCAGCAGCTTGGTACGCTATGGAGCAGGGATGAACACTGAAGCTTTCTTT.

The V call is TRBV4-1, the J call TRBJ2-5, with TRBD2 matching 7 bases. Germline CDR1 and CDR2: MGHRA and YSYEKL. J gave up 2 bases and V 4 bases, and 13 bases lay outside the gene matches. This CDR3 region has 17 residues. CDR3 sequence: CASSRTAYGGDQETQYF. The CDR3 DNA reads TGCGCCAGCAGCCGTACCGCCTATGGGGGGGATCAAGAGACCCAGTACTTC.

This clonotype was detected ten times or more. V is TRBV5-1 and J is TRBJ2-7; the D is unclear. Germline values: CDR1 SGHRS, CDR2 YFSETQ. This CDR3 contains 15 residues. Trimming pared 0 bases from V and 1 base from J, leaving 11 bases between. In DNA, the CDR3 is TGCGCCAGCAGCTTGGTGGAGCGCAAATCCTACGAGCAGTACTTC. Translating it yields CASSLVERKSYEQYF.

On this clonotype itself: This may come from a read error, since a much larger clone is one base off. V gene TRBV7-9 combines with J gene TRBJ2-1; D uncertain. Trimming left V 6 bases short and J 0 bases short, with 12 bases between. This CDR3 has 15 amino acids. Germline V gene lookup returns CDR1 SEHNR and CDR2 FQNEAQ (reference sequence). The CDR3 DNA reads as TGTGCCAGCAGGGAACCGGTTAGCTCCTACAATGAGCAGTTCTTC. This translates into CASREPVSSYNEQFF. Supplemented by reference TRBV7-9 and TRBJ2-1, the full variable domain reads DTGVSQNPRHKITKRGQNVTFRCDPISEHNRLYWYRQTLGQGPEFLTYFQNEAQLEKSRLLSDRFSAERPKGSFSTLEIQRTEQGDSAMYLCASREPVSSYNEQFFGPGTRLTVL.

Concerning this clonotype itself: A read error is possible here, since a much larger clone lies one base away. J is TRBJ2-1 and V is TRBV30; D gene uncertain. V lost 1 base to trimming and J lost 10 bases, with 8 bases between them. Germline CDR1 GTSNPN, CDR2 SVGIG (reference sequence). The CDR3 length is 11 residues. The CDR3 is CAWSGSYEQFF. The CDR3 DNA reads TGTGCCTGGAGTGGCAGCTACGAGCAGTTCTTC. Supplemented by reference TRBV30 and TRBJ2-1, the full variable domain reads SQTIHQWPATLVQPVGSPLSLECTVEGTSNPNLYWYRQAAGRGLQLLFYSVGIGQISSEVPQNLSASRPQDRQFILSSKKLLLSDSGFYLCAWSGSYEQFFGPGTRLTVL.

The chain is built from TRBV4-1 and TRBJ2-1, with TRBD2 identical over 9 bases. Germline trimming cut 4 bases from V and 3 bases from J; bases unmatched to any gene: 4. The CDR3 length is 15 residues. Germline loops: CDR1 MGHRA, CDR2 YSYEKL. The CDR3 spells CASSPLAGDYNEQFF. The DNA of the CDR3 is TGCGCCAGCAGCCCTTTAGCGGGAGACTACAATGAGCAGTTCTTC.

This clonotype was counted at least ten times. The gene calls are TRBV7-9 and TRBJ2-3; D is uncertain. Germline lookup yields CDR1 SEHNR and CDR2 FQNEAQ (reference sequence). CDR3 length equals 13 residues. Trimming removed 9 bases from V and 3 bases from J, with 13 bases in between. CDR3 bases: TGTGCCAGTTCCCTTCCACGGACAGATACGCAGTATTTT. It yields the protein CASSLPRTDTQYF.

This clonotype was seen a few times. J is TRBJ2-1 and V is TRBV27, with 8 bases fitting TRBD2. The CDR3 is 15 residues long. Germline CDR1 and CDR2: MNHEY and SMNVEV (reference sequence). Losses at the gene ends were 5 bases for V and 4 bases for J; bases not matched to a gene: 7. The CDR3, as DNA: TGTGCCAGCAGTATAGCGGGAACGGGGTACAATGAGCAGTTCTTC. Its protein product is CASSIAGTGYNEQFF.

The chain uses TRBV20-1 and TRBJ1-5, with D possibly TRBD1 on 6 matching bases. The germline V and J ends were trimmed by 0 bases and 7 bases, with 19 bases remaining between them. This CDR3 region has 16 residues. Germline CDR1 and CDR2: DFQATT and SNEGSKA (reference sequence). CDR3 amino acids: CSARDSSRGDSQPQHF. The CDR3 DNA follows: TGCAGTGCTAGAGATTCGTCAAGGGGGGATTCGCAGCCCCAGCATTTT.

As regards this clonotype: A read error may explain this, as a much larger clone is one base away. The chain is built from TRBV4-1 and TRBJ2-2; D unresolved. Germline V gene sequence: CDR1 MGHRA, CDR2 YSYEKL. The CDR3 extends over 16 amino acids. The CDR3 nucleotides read TGCGCCAGCAGCCAAGTACTTGCAGAAAACACCGTGGAGCTGTTTTTT. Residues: CASSQVLAENTVELFF.

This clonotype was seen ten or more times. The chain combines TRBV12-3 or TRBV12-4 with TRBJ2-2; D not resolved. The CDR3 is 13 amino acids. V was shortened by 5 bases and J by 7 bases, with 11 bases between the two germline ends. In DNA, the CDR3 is TGTGCCAGCAGTCCCCTAAGTAACGGGGAGCTGTTTTTT. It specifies CASSPLSNGELFF.

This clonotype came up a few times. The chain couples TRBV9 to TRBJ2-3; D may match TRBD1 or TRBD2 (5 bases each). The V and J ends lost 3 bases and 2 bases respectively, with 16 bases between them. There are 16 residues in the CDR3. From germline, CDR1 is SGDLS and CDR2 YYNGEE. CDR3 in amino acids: CASSAGRAPTTDTQYF. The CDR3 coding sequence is TGTGCCAGCAGCGCGGGACGAGCCCCTACCACAGATACGCAGTATTTT.

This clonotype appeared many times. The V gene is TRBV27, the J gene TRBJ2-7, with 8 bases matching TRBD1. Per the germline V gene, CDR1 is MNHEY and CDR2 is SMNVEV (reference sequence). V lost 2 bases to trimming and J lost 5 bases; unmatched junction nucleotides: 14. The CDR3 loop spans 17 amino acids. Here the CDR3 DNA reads TGTGCCAGCAGTTTAGCCCGGGACAGGCCACGGATCGACGAGCAGTACTTC. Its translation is CASSLARDRPRIDEQYF.

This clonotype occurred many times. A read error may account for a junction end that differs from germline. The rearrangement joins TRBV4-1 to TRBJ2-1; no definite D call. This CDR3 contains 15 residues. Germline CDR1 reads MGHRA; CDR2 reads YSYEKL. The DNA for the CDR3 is TGCGCCAGCAGGCAAGACGGGTCCCAGTACAATGAGCAGTTCTTC. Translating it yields CASRQDGSQYNEQFF.

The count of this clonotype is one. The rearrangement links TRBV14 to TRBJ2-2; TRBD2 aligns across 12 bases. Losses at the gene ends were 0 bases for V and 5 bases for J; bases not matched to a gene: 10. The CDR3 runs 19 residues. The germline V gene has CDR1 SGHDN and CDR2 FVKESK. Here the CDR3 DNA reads TGTGCCAGCAGCCAAGACAGGACTAGCGGGGTACCCACGACCGGGGAGCTGTTTTTT. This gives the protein CASSQDRTSGVPTTGELFF.

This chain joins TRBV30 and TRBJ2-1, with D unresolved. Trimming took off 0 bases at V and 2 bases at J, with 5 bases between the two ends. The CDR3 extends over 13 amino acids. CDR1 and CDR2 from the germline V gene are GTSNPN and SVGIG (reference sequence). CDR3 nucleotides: TGTGCCTGGAGTGTAACCGCCTACAATGAGCAGTTCTTC. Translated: CAWSVTAYNEQFF.

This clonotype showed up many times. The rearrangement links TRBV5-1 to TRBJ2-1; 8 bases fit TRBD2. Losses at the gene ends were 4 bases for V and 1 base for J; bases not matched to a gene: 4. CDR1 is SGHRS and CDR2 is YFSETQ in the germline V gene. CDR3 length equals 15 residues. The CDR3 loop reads CASSPSGSSYNEQFF. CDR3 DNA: TGCGCCAGCAGCCCGAGCGGGAGTTCCTACAATGAGCAGTTCTTC.